The 30 T cell receptor beta chains reported below all come from one sample, sequenced in a study of blood T cell repertoires in COVID-19. TCRdb's copy holds only in-frame clones and misses some; the assay was immunoSEQ multiplex PCR. Of about 74,000 clones listed, less than 95% were seen once; the top ten hold 4.5% to 5.5%. The specimen sequenced was peripheral blood. These receptors were taken from a woman aged 60-70 years with active COVID-19.

The chain joins TRBV3-1 (or the pseudogene TRBV3-2) to TRBJ2-4; D remains ambiguous. The CDR3 runs 15 residues. Trimming stripped 0 bases from V and 1 base from J, with 7 bases between. Germline V CDR1 and CDR2: LGHDT, YNNKEL (reference sequence). The CDR3: CASSQDVVAKNIQYF. CDR3 sequence (DNA): TGTGCCAGCAGCCAAGACGTTGTGGCCAAAAACATTCAGTACTTC.

V and J are TRBV4-1 and TRBJ1-6; unclear D gene. The germline V gene encodes CDR1 MGHRA and CDR2 YSYEKL. The CDR3 consists of 13 residues. Trimming pared 2 bases from V and 8 bases from J, leaving 7 bases between. The CDR3 sequence: CASSQTVDSPLHF. CDR3 nucleotide sequence: TGCGCCAGCAGCCAAACAGTGGATTCACCCCTCCACTTT.

The chain joins TRBV9 to TRBJ2-1; a weak D match, TRBD2 (6 bases). CDR1 and CDR2 (germline): SGDLS, YYNGEE. The CDR3 covers 15 residues. V shed 0 bases and J shed 5 bases, with 12 bases lying between them. In DNA form, the CDR3 reads TGTGCCAGCAGCGTAGCGGCGGGATTAAACAATGAGCAGTTCTTC. It codes for CASSVAAGLNNEQFF.

V gene TRBV7-2 combines with J gene TRBJ2-2; tentative D call: TRBD1 (5 bases). From germline, CDR1 is SGHTA and CDR2 FQGNSA. Trimming shortened V by 2 bases and J by 4 bases, and 14 bases separated the two germline ends. The CDR3 loop spans 16 amino acids. The CDR3 DNA sequence: TGTGCCAGCAGCTTACAGGGTAGGGCCTCCACCGGGGAGCTGTTTTTT. Protein product: CASSLQGRASTGELFF.

V and J are TRBV7-9 and TRBJ2-1; D not certain. The CDR3 is 11 amino acids. V lost 4 bases and J 9 bases, leaving 7 bases between the germline ends. Germline CDR1 is SEHNR and CDR2 is FQNEAQ (reference sequence). The CDR3 loop reads CASSYALEQFF. DNA for the CDR3: TGTGCCAGCAGCTACGCGCTTGAGCAGTTCTTC.

The rearrangement joins TRBV28 to TRBJ1-3; TRBD1 aligns across 7 bases. The CDR3 totals 16 residues. Per the germline V gene, CDR1 is MDHEN and CDR2 is SYDVKM. With V trimmed by 5 bases and J by 6 bases, 13 bases remained unmatched. The CDR3: CASSPLTTGNANTIYF. The CDR3, as DNA: TGTGCCAGCAGTCCCCTCACGACAGGGAATGCAAACACCATATATTTT.

This chain connects TRBV19 to TRBJ1-3; no clear D. The CDR3 covers 17 residues. V was clipped by 7 bases and J by 0 bases, with 19 bases between them. CDR1 is LNHDA, CDR2 SQIVND, per germline (reference sequence). The CDR3 nucleotides are TGTGCCAGTACTTCCAGGTCCTCTCGACACTCTGGAAACACCATATATTTT. Translation: CASTSRSSRHSGNTIYF.

The chain combines TRBV5-4 with TRBJ2-5, with a tentative D call TRBD2 (6 bases). This CDR3 is 13 amino acids long. Germline CDR1 is SGHNT and CDR2 is YYREEE (reference sequence). Trimming stripped 0 bases from V and 5 bases from J, with 8 bases between. For the CDR3, the DNA is TGTGCCAGCAGCTTGGCAGGAGGGGAGACCCAGTACTTC. Its protein is CASSLAGGETQYF.

This chain links TRBV20-1 with TRBJ2-3; D is undetermined. In germline, CDR1 is DFQATT, CDR2 SNEGSKA (reference sequence). The V end lost 3 bases, the J end lost 0 bases, and 13 bases lay between the germline ends. This CDR3 is 15 amino acids long. Here the CDR3 DNA reads TGCAGTGCTAGTCAAGCGAGGTATAGCACAGATACGCAGTATTTT. Translated: CSASQARYSTDTQYF.

The gene calls are TRBV7-9 and TRBJ1-1; possible D gene TRBD1, 6 bases. There are 13 residues in the CDR3. Germline V CDR1 and CDR2: SEHNR, FQNEAQ (reference sequence). V was clipped by 1 base and J by 4 bases, with 7 bases between them. CDR3 DNA: TGTGCCAGCAGCTTAGACAGGGCCACTGAAGCTTTCTTT. This gives the protein CASSLDRATEAFF.

V is TRBV15 and J is TRBJ2-1, with 8 bases fitting TRBD2. Losses at the gene ends were 5 bases for V and 6 bases for J; bases not matched to a gene: 6. The CDR3 totals 14 residues. The germline V gene encodes CDR1 LNHNV and CDR2 YYDKDF (reference sequence). The CDR3, as DNA: TGTGCCACCAGCGGGACTAGGGTTTCCAATGAGCAGTTCTTC. This gives the protein CATSGTRVSNEQFF.

This chain connects TRBV27 to TRBJ2-7; 7 bases map to TRBD1. The V and J ends lost 8 bases and 2 bases, in that order; junction bases with no gene match: 9. Germline assignment: CDR1 MNHEY and CDR2 SMNVEV (reference sequence). This CDR3 comprises 14 residues. DNA for the CDR3: TGTGCCAGCGCGACCGGGACAGCTGCCTACGAGCAGTACTTC. This translates into CASATGTAAYEQYF.

The rearrangement joins TRBV4-1 to TRBJ2-2, with D perhaps TRBD2 (6 bases). V lost 1 base to trimming and J lost 6 bases, with 9 bases between them. The CDR3 is made up of 14 amino acids. Germline V gene lookup returns CDR1 MGHRA and CDR2 YSYEKL. The CDR3 DNA reads as TGCGCCAGCAGCCAAGGTTCGGGGGCCGGGGAGCTGTTTTTT. Protein product: CASSQGSGAGELFF.

This clone has just a few counts. V and J are TRBV7-2 and TRBJ2-1, with 7 bases aligning to TRBD2. Germline V gene data show CDR1 as SGHTA and CDR2 as FQGNSA. The CDR3 spans 14 residues. V gave up 8 bases and J gave up 2 bases; unmatched junction bases: 6. In nucleotides, the CDR3 is TGTGCCAGCGGGAGGGTCCGTACCTACAATGAGCAGTTCTTC. It translates to CASGRVRTYNEQFF.

The chain combines TRBV29-1 with TRBJ2-7; the match to TRBD2 covers 7 bases. Trimming removed 4 bases from V and 9 bases from J; junction bases left unmatched: 12. The CDR3 contains 13 residues. In germline, CDR1 is SQVTM, CDR2 ANQGSEA. CDR3 DNA sequence: TGCAGCGTTGTCACTGGGAGGGCCGAGGGGCAGTACTTC. Protein product: CSVVTGRAEGQYF.

V is TRBV5-1 and J is TRBJ1-3; D gene unclear. Germline CDR1 SGHRS, CDR2 YFSETQ. With 4 bases removed from V and 3 bases from J, the gap between germline ends came to 5 bases. This CDR3 is 12 amino acids long. CDR3 amino acids: CASSRDGNTIYF. The CDR3 DNA sequence: TGCGCCAGCAGCCGAGATGGAAACACCATATATTTT. The whole variable domain, remainder taken from reference TRBV5-1 and TRBJ1-3, is KAGVTQTPRYLIKTRGQQVTLSCSPISGHRSVSWYQQTPGQGLQFLFEYFSETQRNKGNFPGRFSGRQFSNSRSEMNVSTLELGDSALYLCASSRDGNTIYFGEGSWLTVV.

CDR3 DNA: TGTGCCAGCAGGAAGGGACAGGGAACCTACAATGAGCAGTTCTTC. Amino acids: CASRKGQGTYNEQFF. V and J are TRBV2 and TRBJ2-1; 9 nucleotides agree with TRBD1. CDR1 is SNHLY and CDR2 is FYNNEI in the germline V gene. The CDR3 is 15 residues long. Germline trimming cut 6 bases from V and 2 bases from J; bases unmatched to any gene: 5.

This sequence joins TRBV3-1 (or the pseudogene TRBV3-2) and TRBJ2-3; the match to TRBD2 covers 7 bases. This CDR3 region has 15 residues. Germline V gives CDR1 LGHDT, CDR2 YNNKEL (reference sequence). Germline trimming cut 3 bases from V and 3 bases from J; bases unmatched to any gene: 6. CDR3 in DNA: TGTGCCAGCAGCCACGGCGGGAGAGGGACAGATACGCAGTATTTT. Translated, it gives CASSHGGRGTDTQYF.

This chain joins TRBV9 and TRBJ2-5; D possibly corresponds to TRBD2 (6 bases). Trimming removed 2 bases at V and 0 bases at J, with 8 bases between. This CDR3 region has 14 residues. Per the germline V gene, CDR1 is SGDLS and CDR2 is YYNGEE. CDR3 protein: CASSVGGNQETQYF. In DNA, the CDR3 is TGTGCCAGCAGCGTTGGCGGGAACCAAGAGACCCAGTACTTC.

J is TRBJ2-3 and V is TRBV15; 14 bases align to TRBD2. With V trimmed by 1 base and J by 2 bases, 2 bases remained unmatched. CDR3 size: 17 residues. CDR1 and CDR2 from the germline V gene are LNHNV and YYDKDF (reference sequence). The CDR3 coding sequence is TGTGCCACCAGCAGAGCGGGACTAGCGGGGGCCACAGATACGCAGTATTTT. It encodes CATSRAGLAGATDTQYF.

The chain carries TRBV28 and TRBJ1-6; D possibly corresponds to TRBD1 (6 bases). This CDR3 spans 13 amino acids. Germline CDR1 is MDHEN and CDR2 is SYDVKM. V lost 8 bases and J 7 bases, leaving 12 bases between the germline ends. The CDR3 spells CASLGQLNSPLHF. CDR3 nucleotide sequence: TGTGCCAGCCTCGGACAGTTAAATTCACCCCTCCACTTT. The full variable domain, completed using reference TRBV28 and TRBJ1-6, is DVKVTQSSRYLVKRTGEKVFLECVQDMDHENMFWYRQDPGLGLRLIYFSYDVKMKEKGDIPEGYSVSREKKERFSLILESASTNQTSMYLCASLGQLNSPLHFGNGTRLTVT.

The rearrangement links TRBV28 to TRBJ2-7; maybe TRBD1 (5 bases). Looked up from germline, CDR1 is MDHEN and CDR2 is SYDVKM. Deletions cut 3 bases from V and 5 bases from J, with 17 bases between. The CDR3 covers 15 residues. The CDR3 reads CASSLRERQLDEQYF. CDR3 nucleotide sequence: TGTGCCAGCAGTTTGAGAGAGAGACAGCTGGACGAGCAGTACTTC.

The chain carries TRBV27 and TRBJ2-5; a possible D gene is TRBD2 (5 bases). V gave up 3 bases and J gave up 9 bases, with 14 bases separating them. The CDR3 sequence is 13 residues long. CDR1 is MNHEY and CDR2 is SMNVEV in the germline V gene (reference sequence). The CDR3 loop is CASSLVGRSPQYF. For the CDR3, the DNA is TGTGCCAGCAGTTTGGTGGGGAGAAGTCCCCAGTACTTC.

The chain uses TRBV5-6 and TRBJ1-2; the D gene is possibly TRBD1 (5 bases). CDR1 SGHDT and CDR2 YYEEEE come from the germline V gene. The CDR3 has 12 amino acids. The germline V and J ends were trimmed by 6 bases and 8 bases, with 14 bases remaining between them. The CDR3 sequence: CASKETVSGYTF. In DNA form, the CDR3 reads TGTGCCAGCAAGGAGACAGTAAGCGGCTACACCTTC.

This clone appeared a single time. The V and J genes are TRBV30 and TRBJ1-5; D gene unclear. CDR3 length: 15 amino acids. Trimming cost V 1 base and J 11 bases, with 21 bases left between them. Germline loops: CDR1 GTSNPN, CDR2 SVGIG (reference sequence). CDR3 sequence reads: CAWSDPGLAREAQHF. CDR3 coding DNA: TGTGCCTGGAGTGACCCGGGCCTAGCACGAGAGGCCCAGCATTTT.

The CDR3 region has the DNA TGTGCCTGGAGCGCCACAAGGAGCTCCTACGAGCAGTACTTC. This sequence encodes CAWSATRSSYEQYF. This chain uses TRBV30 with TRBJ2-7; D is unclear. The CDR3 has 14 amino acids. V was shortened by 3 bases and J by 0 bases, with 12 bases between the two germline ends. Germline V CDR1 and CDR2: GTSNPN, SVGIG (reference sequence).

The J gene is TRBJ1-1, the V gene TRBV2; D gene uncertain. The CDR3 spans 10 residues. CDR1 and CDR2 (germline): SNHLY, FYNNEI. The V gene lost 6 bases and the J gene lost 6 bases, with 5 bases spanning the gap. The CDR3 protein is CASRGPEAFF. The CDR3 DNA follows: TGTGCCAGCAGGGGCCCTGAAGCTTTCTTT.

The CDR3 nucleotides are TGTGCCAGCGATAGACGAGGAATGAACACTGAAGCTTTCTTT. It translates to CASDRRGMNTEAFF. This rearrangement joins TRBV2 to TRBJ1-1; D unclear. V lost 8 bases, J lost 0 bases, and 13 bases lay in between. Germline CDR1 is SNHLY and CDR2 is FYNNEI. This CDR3 comprises 14 residues.

The chain is built from TRBV5-4 and TRBJ2-5; 11 nucleotides align to TRBD2. Germline V CDR1 and CDR2: SGHNT, YYREEE (reference sequence). The ends lost 5 bases at V and 5 bases at J; junction bases unmatched: 11. CDR3 length: 16 residues. The CDR3 protein is CASRSTLAGGPETQYF. In DNA, the CDR3 is TGTGCCAGCAGATCTACATTAGCGGGAGGGCCGGAGACCCAGTACTTC. The entire variable domain, with the rest obtained from reference TRBV5-4 and TRBJ2-5, is as follows: ETGVTQSPTHLIKTRGQQVTLRCSSQSGHNTVSWYQQALGQGPQFIFQYYREEENGRGNFPPRFSGLQFPNYSSELNVNALELDDSALYLCASRSTLAGGPETQYFGPGTRLLVL.

The rearrangement joins TRBV2 to TRBJ2-1, with 7 bases matching TRBD2. This CDR3 region has 14 residues. V dropped 10 bases and J dropped 0; count of bases not matched to a gene: 6. Germline V gives CDR1 SNHLY, CDR2 FYNNEI. For the CDR3, the DNA is TGTGCCACCCGGGGGGACTTCTCCTACAATGAGCAGTTCTTC. Its protein product is CATRGDFSYNEQFF.